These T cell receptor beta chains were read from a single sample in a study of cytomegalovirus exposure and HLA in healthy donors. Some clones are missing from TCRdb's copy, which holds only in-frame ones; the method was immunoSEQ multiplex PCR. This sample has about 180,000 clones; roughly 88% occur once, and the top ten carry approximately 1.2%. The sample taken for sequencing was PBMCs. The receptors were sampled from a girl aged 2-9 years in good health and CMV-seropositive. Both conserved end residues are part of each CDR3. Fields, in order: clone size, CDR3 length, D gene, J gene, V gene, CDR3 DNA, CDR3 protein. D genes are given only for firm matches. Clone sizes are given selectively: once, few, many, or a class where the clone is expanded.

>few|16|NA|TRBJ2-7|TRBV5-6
TGTGCCAGCAGCCGCGGAGGGACAGCCTTCTCCTACGAGCAGTACTTC
CASSRGGTAFSYEQYF
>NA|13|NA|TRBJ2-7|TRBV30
TGTGCCTGGAGGCAGGTCGGAACCTACGAGCAGTACTTC
CAWRQVGTYEQYF
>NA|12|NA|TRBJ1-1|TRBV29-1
TGCAGCGTCCGGTATATTAACACTGAAGCTTTCTTT
CSVRYINTEAFF
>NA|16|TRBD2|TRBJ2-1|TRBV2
TGTGCCAGCAGTGGAGAGCCAGCGGGGGCCTACAATGAGCAGTTCTTC
CASSGEPAGAYNEQFF
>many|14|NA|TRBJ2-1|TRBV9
TGTGCCAGCAGCGCACCGGGACTGCTCTCGGAGCAGTTCTTC
CASSAPGLLSEQFF
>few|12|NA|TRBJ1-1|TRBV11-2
TGTGCCAGCAGCTTAGCAGGACTTGAAGCTTTCTTT
CASSLAGLEAFF
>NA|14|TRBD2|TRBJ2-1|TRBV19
TGTGCCAACCGCTCTAGCGGGAGTGTAAGGGAGCAGTTCTTC
CANRSSGSVREQFF
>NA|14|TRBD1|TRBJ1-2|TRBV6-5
TGTGCCAGCAGTGGCGACAGGGTAGTGAATGGCTACACCTTC
CASSGDRVVNGYTF
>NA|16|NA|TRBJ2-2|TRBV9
TGTGCCAGCAGCGTAGGGAAGATCGGGGGAACCGGGGAGCTGTTTTTT
CASSVGKIGGTGELFF
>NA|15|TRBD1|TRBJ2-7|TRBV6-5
TGTGCCAGCAGTTACGGACAGGGGGGCCGGGGAGAGCAGTACTTC
CASSYGQGGRGEQYF
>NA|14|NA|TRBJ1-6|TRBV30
TGTGCCGGACACGAGGTGGGAGGAAATTCACCCCTCCACTTT
CAGHEVGGNSPLHF
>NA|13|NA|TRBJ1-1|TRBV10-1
TGCGCCAGCAGTGCCGGACTGGGCACTGAAGCTTTCTTT
CASSAGLGTEAFF
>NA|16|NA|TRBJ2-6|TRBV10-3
TGTGCCATCAGTGAGTCGCGCCTTACTGGGGCCAACGTCCTGACTTTC
CAISESRLTGANVLTF
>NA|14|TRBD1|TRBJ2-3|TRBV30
TGTGCCTGGAGTCTAGGACAGGGTAAAGATACGCAGTATTTT
CAWSLGQGKDTQYF
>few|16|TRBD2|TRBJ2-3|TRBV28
TGTGCCAGCAGTCCTTACAGTAGCGGGAGGGGAGATACGCAGTATTTT
CASSPYSSGRGDTQYF
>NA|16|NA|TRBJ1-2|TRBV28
TGTGCCAGCAGTCTACCCCTCGTGGAGCCCGCTAAAGGCTACACCTTC
CASSLPLVEPAKGYTF
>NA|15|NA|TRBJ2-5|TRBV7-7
TGTGCTAGCAGCTTCTCCCCGACACGGCAAGAGACCCAGTACTTC
CASSFSPTRQETQYF
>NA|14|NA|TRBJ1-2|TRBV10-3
TGTGCCATCAGTGAAGCTGGCAGAGGATATGGCTACACCTTC
CAISEAGRGYGYTF
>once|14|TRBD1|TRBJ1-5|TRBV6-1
TGTGCCAGCTCCCGGGGGACAGGGGATCAGCCCCAGCATTTT
CASSRGTGDQPQHF
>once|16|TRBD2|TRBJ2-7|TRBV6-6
TGTGCCAGCAGTTACGGTTCGGGGAGGGCAAGATACGAGCAGTACTTC
CASSYGSGRARYEQYF
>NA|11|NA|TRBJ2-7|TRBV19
TGTGCCAGTAGTCAGGGCTACGAGCAGTACTTC
CASSQGYEQYF
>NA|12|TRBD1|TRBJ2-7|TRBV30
TGTGCCGGGCGACAGGGATCCTACGAGCAGTACTTC
CAGRQGSYEQYF
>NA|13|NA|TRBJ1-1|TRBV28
TGTGCCAGCAACGGAGCCCCGGAGGCGGAAGCTTTCTTT
CASNGAPEAEAFF
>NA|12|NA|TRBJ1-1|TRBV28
TGTGCCAGCAGTTTCTTGAACACTGAAGCTTTCTTT
CASSFLNTEAFF
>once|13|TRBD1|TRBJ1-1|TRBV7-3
TGTGCCAGCAGTACCGGGACAGTCGGCGAAGCTTTCTTT
CASSTGTVGEAFF
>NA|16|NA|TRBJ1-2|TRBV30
TGTGCCTGGAGTTTTTATGGACAGCCCGTTGGTTATGGCTACACCTTC
CAWSFYGQPVGYGYTF
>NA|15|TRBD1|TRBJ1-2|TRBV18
TGTGCCAGCTCCCGAATAGAACAGGGGGCCGATGGCTACACCTTC
CASSRIEQGADGYTF
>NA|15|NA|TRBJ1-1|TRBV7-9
TGTGCCAGCAGCTTAGTACAGGGTCGAGGCACTGAAGCTTTCTTT
CASSLVQGRGTEAFF
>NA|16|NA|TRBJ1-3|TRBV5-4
TGTGCCAGCAGCTTGGTCACAGGCAACTCTGGAAACACCATATATTTT
CASSLVTGNSGNTIYF
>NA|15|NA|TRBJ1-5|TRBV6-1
TGTGCCAGCAGGCCCGAGCGTGGACTGGGTAATCCCCAGCATTTT
CASRPERGLGNPQHF
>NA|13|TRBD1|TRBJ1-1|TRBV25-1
TGTGCCAGCAGTGGATACAGGGGTTCTGAAGCTTTCTTT
CASSGYRGSEAFF
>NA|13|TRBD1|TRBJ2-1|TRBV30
TGTGCCTGGAGCGGGACAGGGTACAATGAGCAGTTCTTC
CAWSGTGYNEQFF
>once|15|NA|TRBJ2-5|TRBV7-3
TGTGCCAGCAGCTTAACGGCTAGCTCCGCGGAGACCCAGTACTTC
CASSLTASSAETQYF
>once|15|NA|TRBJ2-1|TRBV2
TGTGCCAGCAGCCCAGGGGCCTACTCCTACAATGAGCAGTTCTTC
CASSPGAYSYNEQFF
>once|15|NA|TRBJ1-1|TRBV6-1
TGTGCCAGCCTTATTTTCGGGGGTAGGGACACTGAAGCTTTCTTT
CASLIFGGRDTEAFF
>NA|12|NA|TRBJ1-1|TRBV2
TGTGCCAGCAGCGCCACGGAGACTGAAGCTTTCTTT
CASSATETEAFF
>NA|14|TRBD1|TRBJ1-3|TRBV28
TGTGCCAGTCTCGACAGGGGGAGTCCTAACACCATATATTTT
CASLDRGSPNTIYF
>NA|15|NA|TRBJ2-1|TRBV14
TGTGCCAGCAGCCCGACTATCCATACTTACAATGAGCAGTTCTTC
CASSPTIHTYNEQFF
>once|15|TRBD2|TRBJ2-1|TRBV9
TGTGCCAGCAGCGTTCAAGGCGGGAGCCACAATGAGCAGTTCTTC
CASSVQGGSHNEQFF
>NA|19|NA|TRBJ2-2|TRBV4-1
TGCGCCAGCAGCCAAGTTTCCACCCAACATATTAGGAGCACCGGGGAGCTGTTTTTT
CASSQVSTQHIRSTGELFF
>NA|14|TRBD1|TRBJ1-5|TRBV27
TGTGCCAGCAGCTCGACAGGGGGCGGTCAGCCCCAGCATTTT
CASSSTGGGQPQHF
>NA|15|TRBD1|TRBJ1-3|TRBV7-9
TGTGCCAGCAGCCTATCCGGGACAGCAGGAAACACCATATATTTT
CASSLSGTAGNTIYF
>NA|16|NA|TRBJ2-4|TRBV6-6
TGTGCCAGCAGCAAGTCCGGGGGTTTGGGCAAAAACATTCAGTACTTC
CASSKSGGLGKNIQYF
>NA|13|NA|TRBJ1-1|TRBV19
TGTGCCAGTACCCCCGCGTATAACACTGAAGCTTTCTTT
CASTPAYNTEAFF
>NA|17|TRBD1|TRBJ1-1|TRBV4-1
TGCGCCAGCAGCCAAGAACGGACAGGGATACGCCCTGCTGAAGCTTTCTTT
CASSQERTGIRPAEAFF
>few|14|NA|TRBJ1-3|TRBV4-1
TGCGCCAGCAGCCAGCAGGCCTCTGGAAACACCATATATTTT
CASSQQASGNTIYF
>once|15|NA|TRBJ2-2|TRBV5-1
TGCGCCAGCAGCCCGTTCGGAGGTAGCACCGGGGAGCTGTTTTTT
CASSPFGGSTGELFF
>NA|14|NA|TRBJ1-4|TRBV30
TGTGCCTGGACGGGTGCAGGGTGGGTTGAAAAACTGTTTTTT
CAWTGAGWVEKLFF
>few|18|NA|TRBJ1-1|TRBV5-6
TGTGCCAGCAGCTTCAGATTTGCACAGGGCAAAGGTAACACTGAAGCTTTCTTT
CASSFRFAQGKGNTEAFF
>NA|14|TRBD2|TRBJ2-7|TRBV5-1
TGCGCCAGCAGTCAGACTAGCGGGATATACGAGCAGTACTTC
CASSQTSGIYEQYF
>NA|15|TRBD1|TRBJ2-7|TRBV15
TGTGCCACCAGCACCCGGGACAGGGGCTCCTACGAGCAGTACTTC
CATSTRDRGSYEQYF
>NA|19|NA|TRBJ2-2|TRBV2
TGTGCCAGCAGATACAGGACACAACTACCTACATCGAACACCGGGGAGCTGTTTTTT
CASRYRTQLPTSNTGELFF
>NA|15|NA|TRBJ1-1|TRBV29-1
TGCAGCGTTGAGATTCCGGGGACTATGAACACTGAAGCTTTCTTT
CSVEIPGTMNTEAFF
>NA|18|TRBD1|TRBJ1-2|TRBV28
TGTGCCAGCAGTTTTGGGACAGGGGACTCAAAGGTACTCTATGGCTACACCTTC
CASSFGTGDSKVLYGYTF
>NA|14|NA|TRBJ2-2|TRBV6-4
TGTGCCAGCAGCCCCCAGGGGAACACCGGGGAGCTGTTTTTT
CASSPQGNTGELFF
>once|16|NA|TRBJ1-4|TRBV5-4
TGTGCCAGCAGCCAGGGGTCACAGTCAACTAATGAAAAACTGTTTTTT
CASSQGSQSTNEKLFF
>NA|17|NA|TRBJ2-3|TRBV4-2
TGTGCCAGCAGCCAATTATACGGGACATACAGAGCAGATACGCAGTATTTT
CASSQLYGTYRADTQYF